This T cell receptor beta chain was recovered during a study of blood T cells in healthy people across ages. Findings and limits, study-wide: Researchers deemed the diversity estimates from one million T cells underestimates.

The second PCR ran about 6 to 12 cycles with a sample-barcoded 5' primer and J-beta primers. A tag from a template-switch adaptor with 12 random nucleotides marked each cDNA molecule. Via MiXCR, TCRdb re-called the 5' RACE reads, giving one row per CDR3 protein. The table has about 930,000 distinct CDR3 sequences, roughly 29% seen once. Comment on this clonotype: Its antigen is as yet unknown.

Germline V gene lookup returns CDR1 SGHDN and CDR2 FVKESK. This CDR3 is built from 17 residues. These sequences were also reported in another study, on T cells of mothers and their children.

Specimen: blood. V and J are TRBV14 and TRBJ2-4, with 7 bases aligning to TRBD1. With the DNA end fitting TRBJ2-5 better, the J assignment may be wrong. This receptor was obtained from a woman between 40 and 50 years old in good health. CDR3 residues: CASSPHRGLSRKETQYF. In DNA form, the CDR3 reads TGTGCCAGCAGCCCTCACAGGGGATTGAGCCGTAAAGAGACCCAGTACTTC.